Listed here is a single TCR beta chain. At the DNA level, this CDR3 is encoded by other sequences in the same sample as well. The data originate from a study of blood T cell repertoires in COVID-19. In the study overall: Acute-phase and convalescent COVID-19 samples originated in the United States, Italy and Spain.

Germline V gene data show CDR1 as SGHTA and CDR2 as FQGNSA. V lost 4 bases to trimming and J lost 4 bases; unmatched junction nucleotides: 2. This CDR3 region has 13 residues. The repertoire was sequenced with immunoSEQ multiplex PCR; TCRdb's copy has only in-frame clones and lacks some. This sample has some 390,000 clones, with 70% to 90% found just once. The rearrangement joins TRBV7-2 to TRBJ1-2; 8 bases are shared with TRBD1. Source material: peripheral blood. The sequence came from a woman between 35 and 50 years old with COVID-19, enrolled during active disease. This CDR3 reads CASSSGQGYGYTF. The CDR3 coding sequence is TGTGCCAGCAGCTCAGGACAGGGCTATGGCTACACCTTC. The full variable domain, rest sourced from reference TRBV7-2 and TRBJ1-2, is GAGVSQSPSNKVTEKGKDVELRCDPISGHTALYWYRQSLGQGLEFLIYFQGNSAPDKSGLPSDRFSAERTGGSVSTLTIQRTQQEDSAVYLCASSSGQGYGYTFGSGTRLTVV.